These 27 T cell receptor beta chains share one sample of origin, sequenced in a study of T cell responses to AZD1222 COVID-19 vaccine. The method was immunoSEQ multiplex PCR; TCRdb's version includes in-frame clones alone and lacks a portion of them. The data hold 130,000 to 150,000 clones, with 88% observed a single time. Here the sequenced sample was peripheral blood, taken on day 0 of AZD1222 vaccination. The origin of the receptors is an adult in good health.

This clone has just a few counts. This chain joins TRBV15 and TRBJ2-2; D not certain. The CDR3 runs 14 residues. V lost 5 bases and J 1 base, leaving 8 bases between the germline ends. The germline V gene encodes CDR1 LNHNV and CDR2 YYDKDF (reference sequence). Here the CDR3 reads CATSQTRNTGELFF. The CDR3 nucleotides are TGTGCCACCAGCCAGACTCGGAACACCGGGGAGCTGTTTTTT.

The rearrangement links TRBV14 to TRBJ2-3, with 9 bases fitting TRBD1. CDR3 length: 16 amino acids. Losses at the gene ends were 4 bases for V and 5 bases for J; bases not matched to a gene: 10. Germline V gene sequence: CDR1 SGHDN, CDR2 FVKESK. In nucleotides, the CDR3 is TGTGCCAGCAGCCTCCTGTGGGGACAGGGCAAAGATACGCAGTATTTT. This translates into CASSLLWGQGKDTQYF. Supplemented by reference TRBV14 and TRBJ2-3, the full variable domain reads EAGVTQFPSHSVIEKGQTVTLRCDPISGHDNLYWYRRVMGKEIKFLLHFVKESKQDESGMPNNRFLAERTGGTYSTLKVQPAELEDSGVYFCASSLLWGQGKDTQYFGPGTRLTVL.

The chain couples TRBV15 to TRBJ2-4; 10 bases match TRBD1. Germline lookup yields CDR1 LNHNV and CDR2 YYDKDF (reference sequence). This CDR3 contains 18 residues. Trimming at V came to 2 bases and at J to 4 bases, leaving 11 bases not matched to a gene. The CDR3 is CATSRYRDRGNPKNIQYF. The CDR3 DNA reads TGTGCCACCAGCAGATACCGGGACAGGGGTAATCCTAAAAACATTCAGTACTTC.

The CDR3 region has the DNA TGTGCCACCAGCAGAAACAGGGGGAGGGAAAAACTGTTTTTT. This gives the protein CATSRNRGREKLFF. V gene TRBV15 combines with J gene TRBJ1-4; 8 bases line up with TRBD1. V trimming: 2 bases; J trimming: 8 bases; junction bases outside the gene matches: 4. This CDR3 comprises 14 residues. Per germline, CDR1 LNHNV and CDR2 YYDKDF (reference sequence).

The J gene is TRBJ1-2, the V gene TRBV2; possible D gene TRBD1, 6 bases. Germline CDR1 and CDR2: SNHLY and FYNNEI. The CDR3 extends over 14 amino acids. The germline V and J ends were trimmed by 2 bases and 6 bases, with 13 bases remaining between them. The DNA of the CDR3 is TGTGCCAGCAGTGAAACCGGGACACCCAATGGCTACACCTTC. As protein: CASSETGTPNGYTF.

The chain has TRBV5-1 and TRBJ2-7; perhaps TRBD2 as D (5 bases). The CDR3 contains 14 residues. Trimming cost V 0 bases and J 1 base, with 8 bases left between them. CDR1 is SGHRS and CDR2 is YFSETQ in the germline V gene. CDR3 residues: CASSLEGASYEQYF. The CDR3 region has the DNA TGCGCCAGCAGCTTGGAGGGAGCTTCCTACGAGCAGTACTTC.

The chain recombines TRBV7-2 with TRBJ2-5; 7 nucleotides match TRBD1. J was trimmed by 7 bases and V by 1 base; bases with no gene match: 6. Germline V gives CDR1 SGHTA, CDR2 FQGNSA. This CDR3 region has 14 residues. The CDR3 DNA sequence: TGTGCCAGCAGCTTAGGAGGACAGGCCAGGACCCAGTACTTC. Translating it yields CASSLGGQARTQYF.

This sequence joins TRBV15 and TRBJ1-1; D gene uncertain. CDR3 length equals 18 residues. V was pared by 6 bases and J by 4 bases, with 27 bases between. Germline assignment: CDR1 LNHNV and CDR2 YYDKDF (reference sequence). In nucleotides, the CDR3 is TGTGCCACCAGGGAAGATAGTGGAGGGAGAGTTCGCGGCACTGAAGCTTTCTTT. Translation: CATREDSGGRVRGTEAFF.

This clone was observed a handful of times. The CDR3 sequence: CASSESGTSEQYF. CDR3 DNA: TGTGCCAGCAGCGAATCCGGGACCTCCGAGCAGTACTTC. The chain joins TRBV11-2 to TRBJ2-7, with D possibly called TRBD1 or TRBD2 (5 bases each). V was trimmed by 5 bases and J by 6 bases, leaving 14 bases between them. Germline assignment: CDR1 SGHAT and CDR2 FQNNGV. This CDR3 has 13 residues.

This chain connects TRBV9 to TRBJ1-5, with D unclear. Per the germline V gene, CDR1 is SGDLS and CDR2 is YYNGEE. CDR3 length: 13 amino acids. V lost 2 bases to trimming and J lost 1 base, with 4 bases between them. The CDR3 DNA sequence: TGTGCCAGCAGCGTTGGAAGCAATCAGCCCCAGCATTTT. Translated: CASSVGSNQPQHF. Based on the CDR3 plus reference TRBV9 and TRBJ1-5, the full variable domain is DSGVTQTPKHLITATGQRVTLRCSPRSGDLSVYWYQQSLDQGLQFLIQYYNGEERAKGNILERFSAQQFPDLHSELNLSSLELGDSALYFCASSVGSNQPQHFGDGTRLSIL.

In this sample, this clone turned up once. The V and J genes are TRBV6-5 and TRBJ2-1, with 7 bases identical to TRBD1. Germline CDR1 reads MNHEY; CDR2 reads SVGAGI. The junction had 5 bases not matched to a gene; V was cut back by 6 bases and J by 0 bases. The CDR3 extends over 15 amino acids. The CDR3 bases are TGTGCCAGCAGCCCCGACAGGGTCTCCTACAATGAGCAGTTCTTC. It specifies CASSPDRVSYNEQFF.

The chain employs TRBV9 and TRBJ2-3; D may correspond to TRBD1 or TRBD2 (5 bases each). V lost 4 bases and J 6 bases, leaving 12 bases between the germline ends. Germline CDR1 is SGDLS and CDR2 is YYNGEE. This CDR3 comprises 13 residues. The CDR3 DNA reads TGTGCCAGCAGCCTCTGGGGCGGGGATACGCAGTATTTT. Protein product: CASSLWGGDTQYF. The whole variable domain, filled in from reference TRBV9 and TRBJ2-3, reads DSGVTQTPKHLITATGQRVTLRCSPRSGDLSVYWYQQSLDQGLQFLIQYYNGEERAKGNILERFSAQQFPDLHSELNLSSLELGDSALYFCASSLWGGDTQYFGPGTRLTVL.

The chain is built from TRBV7-3 and TRBJ1-2; a possible D gene is TRBD1 (6 bases). Trimming pared 1 base from V and 8 bases from J, leaving 14 bases between. In germline, CDR1 is SGHTA, CDR2 FQGTGA. The CDR3 is made up of 14 amino acids. The CDR3 reads CASSLNWQGRGYTF. The CDR3 coding sequence is TGTGCCAGCAGCTTAAATTGGCAGGGGAGAGGCTACACCTTC.

The chain employs TRBV2 and TRBJ2-7; 9 bases fit TRBD1. The CDR3 covers 14 residues. Germline-derived CDR1 and CDR2 are SNHLY and FYNNEI. J was trimmed by 2 bases and V by 6 bases; bases with no gene match: 5. The CDR3 loop is CASSFGQGTYEQYF. The CDR3 region has the DNA TGTGCCAGCAGCTTCGGACAGGGGACCTACGAGCAGTACTTC.

The J gene is TRBJ2-7, the V gene TRBV6-5; no firm D call. Trimming cost V 4 bases and J 2 bases, with 3 bases left between them. This CDR3 is 11 amino acids long. Germline-derived CDR1 and CDR2 are MNHEY and SVGAGI. CDR3 region: CASSSTYEQYF. The CDR3 DNA reads TGTGCCAGCAGTTCCACCTACGAGCAGTACTTC.

The V call is TRBV6-5, the J call TRBJ1-5, with 7 bases aligning to TRBD1. In germline, CDR1 is MNHEY, CDR2 SVGAGI. The CDR3 has 14 amino acids. V lost 6 bases, J lost 3 bases, and 5 bases stayed unmatched. CDR3 coding DNA: TGTGCCAGCAGCGAGGGACAGCTCAATCAGCCCCAGCATTTT. Protein product: CASSEGQLNQPQHF.

The gene calls are TRBV27 and TRBJ1-5, with D hard to call. Trimming took off 5 bases at V and 4 bases at J, with 12 bases between the two ends. Looked up from germline, CDR1 is MNHEY and CDR2 is SMNVEV (reference sequence). The length of the CDR3 is 14 residues. The DNA of the CDR3 is TGTGCCAGCAGTAGACTTTCGATAAATCAGCCCCAGCATTTT. Translation: CASSRLSINQPQHF.

The chain recombines TRBV29-1 with TRBJ2-5; D is unclear. With 7 bases removed from V and 5 bases from J, the gap between germline ends came to 8 bases. CDR3 length: 10 residues. Germline loops: CDR1 SQVTM, CDR2 ANQGSEA. CDR3 in amino acids: CSAGIETQYF. CDR3 coding DNA: TGCAGCGCAGGTATCGAGACCCAGTACTTC.

The rearrangement uses TRBV14 and TRBJ2-4; the D is unclear. CDR3 length: 17 amino acids. CDR1 and CDR2 from the germline V gene are SGHDN and FVKESK. V gave up 0 bases and J gave up 3 bases, with 15 bases separating them. CDR3 sequence: CASSQEAARIDKNIQYF. The CDR3 DNA follows: TGTGCCAGCAGCCAAGAGGCAGCGAGGATTGACAAAAACATTCAGTACTTC.

The V and J genes are TRBV5-1 and TRBJ2-2, with 12 positions matching TRBD2. CDR1 and CDR2 from the germline V gene are SGHRS and YFSETQ. J gave up 1 base and V 4 bases, and 2 bases lay outside the gene matches. The CDR3 extends over 16 amino acids. The CDR3 spells CASSPGLAGNTGELFF. The CDR3 DNA follows: TGCGCCAGCAGCCCGGGACTAGCGGGGAACACCGGGGAGCTGTTTTTT.

The chain uses TRBV5-1 and TRBJ2-7; 9 bases are a match to TRBD2. The J segment lost 0 bases and the V segment lost 3 bases, leaving 4 bases of the junction unmatched. Germline V gives CDR1 SGHRS, CDR2 YFSETQ. The CDR3 totals 15 residues. In DNA, the CDR3 is TGCGCCAGCAGCTCTTTAGCGGGAGCCTCCTACGAGCAGTACTTC. This gives the protein CASSSLAGASYEQYF. The variable domain in full, completed from reference TRBV5-1 and TRBJ2-7, reads KAGVTQTPRYLIKTRGQQVTLSCSPISGHRSVSWYQQTPGQGLQFLFEYFSETQRNKGNFPGRFSGRQFSNSRSEMNVSTLELGDSALYLCASSSLAGASYEQYFGPGTRLTVT.

This clone has a single count. The rearrangement uses TRBV7-9 and TRBJ2-7; possible D gene TRBD1, 5 bases. Germline CDR1 is SEHNR and CDR2 is FQNEAQ (reference sequence). Trimming took 4 bases from V and 2 from J, leaving 15 bases between them. This CDR3 spans 15 amino acids. The DNA for the CDR3 is TGTGCCAGCAGCTCCCCCAGGGTGAACCCCTACGAGCAGTACTTC. This translates into CASSSPRVNPYEQYF.

This clone was picked up a small number of times. The chain joins TRBV5-1 to TRBJ2-1, with 7 bases fitting TRBD2. The trim removed 2 bases at V and 2 bases at J, leaving 4 bases unmatched. Germline values: CDR1 SGHRS, CDR2 YFSETQ. CDR3 length equals 15 residues. This CDR3 reads CASSFTTSTYNEQFF. CDR3 bases: TGCGCCAGCAGCTTTACGACTAGCACCTACAATGAGCAGTTCTTC. The full variable domain, its missing parts supplied by reference TRBV5-1 and TRBJ2-1, is KAGVTQTPRYLIKTRGQQVTLSCSPISGHRSVSWYQQTPGQGLQFLFEYFSETQRNKGNFPGRFSGRQFSNSRSEMNVSTLELGDSALYLCASSFTTSTYNEQFFGPGTRLTVL.

The table lists this clone with a count of one. This chain links TRBV19 with TRBJ1-2, with a weak D call TRBD1 (5 bases). CDR1 and CDR2 (germline): LNHDA, SQIVND (reference sequence). This CDR3 is 17 amino acids long. V was cut by 3 bases and J by 2 bases, with 19 bases left in between. CDR3 nucleotide sequence: TGTGCCAGTAGTATGGGCGGCGGACAATCTTTCAACTATGGCTACACCTTC. It yields the protein CASSMGGGQSFNYGYTF. The full variable domain, its missing parts supplied by reference TRBV19 and TRBJ1-2, is DGGITQSPKYLFRKEGQNVTLSCEQNLNHDAMYWYRQDPGQGLRLIYYSQIVNDFQKGDIAEGYSVSREKKESFPLTVTSAQKNPTAFYLCASSMGGGQSFNYGYTFGSGTRLTVV.

A single count supports this clone. The chain recombines TRBV15 with TRBJ2-7; 12 bases line up with TRBD2. The CDR3 spans 15 residues. Germline-derived CDR1 and CDR2 are LNHNV and YYDKDF (reference sequence). V shed 3 bases, J shed 7 bases, and the junction held 7 bases outside the gene matches. CDR3 nucleotide sequence: TGTGCCACCAGCAGTGCGGGAGGACTAGCGGGGGAGCAGTACTTC. Translating gives CATSSAGGLAGEQYF.

This clone was detected ten times or more. The CDR3 DNA follows: TGTGCCAGCAGCCGGGGGGCTAGCGGTATCTCCTACGAGCAGTACTTC. Translation gives CASSRGASGISYEQYF. The rearrangement links TRBV11-2 to TRBJ2-7; TRBD2 might be the D (7 bases). Trimming left V 5 bases short and J 0 bases short, with 17 bases between. The CDR3 totals 16 residues. Germline CDR1 reads SGHAT; CDR2 reads FQNNGV.

The gene calls are TRBV5-1 and TRBJ1-6; 9 bases are shared with TRBD1. The CDR3 loop spans 14 amino acids. Looked up from germline, CDR1 is SGHRS and CDR2 is YFSETQ. J was trimmed by 10 bases and V by 4 bases; bases with no gene match: 6. The CDR3 loop reads CASSLTGGNSPLHF. CDR3 nucleotide sequence: TGCGCCAGCAGCCTAACAGGGGGCAACTCACCCCTCCACTTT.